This passage covers 24 T cell receptor beta chains from one sample sequenced in a study of PD-1 and CTLA-4 blockade in melanoma. This table comes from immunoSEQ multiplex PCR, and its TCRdb copy is limited to in-frame clones, with some not included. This sample has 9,500 to 13,000 clones; around 82% occur once, and the top ten carry roughly a third. This material consisted of CD8+ T cells from peripheral blood, taken from a patient given anti-PD-1 treatment. These receptors came from a human donor with melanoma.

The chain carries TRBV6-1 and TRBJ2-7; 10 bases map to TRBD1. From germline, CDR1 is MNHNS and CDR2 SASEGT. Unmatched junction bases numbered 13, after V lost 4 bases and J lost 4 bases. CDR3 length: 17 amino acids. The CDR3 sequence is CASSAFPRDRGLYEQYF. Here the CDR3 DNA reads TGTGCCAGCAGTGCGTTCCCCCGGGACAGGGGATTGTACGAGCAGTACTTC.

The V call is TRBV6-5, the J call TRBJ1-2, with D maybe TRBD1 (6 bases). Germline V CDR1 and CDR2: MNHEY, SVGAGI. Trimming removed 2 bases at V and 3 bases at J, with 13 bases between. This CDR3 contains 15 residues. This CDR3 reads CASSYMARGDYGYTF. DNA for the CDR3: TGTGCCAGCAGTTACATGGCCAGGGGAGACTATGGCTACACCTTC.

The rearrangement links TRBV9 to TRBJ1-1; tentative D call: TRBD1 (6 bases). Deletions cut 1 base from V and 1 base from J, with 14 bases between. CDR1 SGDLS and CDR2 YYNGEE come from the germline V gene. CDR3 size: 16 residues. The CDR3 protein is CASSVHRDTRNTEAFF. CDR3 in DNA: TGTGCCAGCAGCGTACACCGGGACACAAGGAACACTGAAGCTTTCTTT. Combining the CDR3 with reference TRBV9 and TRBJ1-1 gives the whole variable domain DSGVTQTPKHLITATGQRVTLRCSPRSGDLSVYWYQQSLDQGLQFLIQYYNGEERAKGNILERFSAQQFPDLHSELNLSSLELGDSALYFCASSVHRDTRNTEAFFGQGTRLTVV.

The V and J genes are TRBV11-3 and TRBJ2-1; D not certain. With 5 bases removed from V and 9 bases from J, the gap between germline ends came to 14 bases. Germline values: CDR1 SGHNT, CDR2 YENEEA. CDR3 length: 13 amino acids. The CDR3 reads CASSPTPSIEQFF. The CDR3 DNA reads as TGTGCCAGCAGCCCAACCCCGAGCATTGAGCAGTTCTTC. Full variable domain (outside the CDR3, taken from reference TRBV11-3 and TRBJ2-1): EAGVVQSPRYKIIEKKQPVAFWCNPISGHNTLYWYLQNLGQGPELLIRYENEEAVDDSQLPKDRFSAERLKGVDSTLKIQPAELGDSAVYLCASSPTPSIEQFFGPGTRLTVL.

The CDR3 DNA follows: TGTGCCACCAGTGATTATAAGGAGCCAAGCGAACACAATGAGCAGTTCTTC. It translates to CATSDYKEPSEHNEQFF. The chain is built from TRBV24-1 and TRBJ2-1; D not resolved. CDR3 length: 17 amino acids. Germline V gene lookup returns CDR1 KGHDR and CDR2 SFDVKD. Trimming took off 2 bases at V and 5 bases at J, with 18 bases between the two ends.

This clone was observed a handful of times. The chain links TRBV30 to TRBJ1-2, with D maybe TRBD1 (5 bases). The germline V gene encodes CDR1 GTSNPN and CDR2 SVGIG (reference sequence). The CDR3 is 14 residues long. The V end lost 0 bases, the J end lost 4 bases, and 12 bases lay between the germline ends. The CDR3 loop is CAWSVRSGTYGYTF. The CDR3 coding sequence is TGTGCCTGGAGTGTACGATCAGGGACCTATGGCTACACCTTC.

J is TRBJ2-5 and V is TRBV30; D is unclear. Per germline, CDR1 GTSNPN and CDR2 SVGIG (reference sequence). Trimming stripped 0 bases from V and 2 bases from J, with 10 bases between. This CDR3 contains 14 residues. This CDR3 reads CAWSVSSQQETQYF. DNA for the CDR3: TGTGCCTGGAGTGTAAGTTCACAGCAAGAGACCCAGTACTTC.

This chain joins TRBV5-3 and TRBJ2-5; D unresolved. TRBV5-3 is known as an ORF, though its function is uncertain. Trimming removed 2 bases from V and 3 bases from J, with 8 bases in between. This CDR3 has 13 amino acids. CDR3 loop: CARSFMAEETQYF. In nucleotides, the CDR3 is TGTGCCAGAAGCTTTATGGCAGAAGAGACCCAGTACTTC.

The V gene is TRBV28, the J gene TRBJ2-1; TRBD1 matches at 10 bases. Trimming took 7 bases from V and 2 from J; bases not matched to a gene: 8. Per the germline V gene, CDR1 is MDHEN and CDR2 is SYDVKM. The CDR3 is made up of 16 amino acids. The CDR3: CASTLGGTGAYNEQFF. CDR3 DNA sequence: TGTGCCAGCACCTTAGGGGGGACAGGGGCCTACAATGAGCAGTTCTTC.

The rearrangement joins TRBV9 to TRBJ2-2, with TRBD1 matching 7 bases. Germline lookup yields CDR1 SGDLS and CDR2 YYNGEE. V shed 0 bases, J shed 4 bases, and the junction held 9 bases outside the gene matches. This CDR3 is built from 17 residues. CDR3 residues: CASSVAPTGVVTGELFF. The CDR3 coding sequence is TGTGCCAGCAGCGTAGCTCCCACAGGGGTGGTCACCGGGGAGCTGTTTTTT.

This chain links TRBV6-6 with TRBJ2-7; 7 bases fit TRBD2. Germline values: CDR1 MNHNY, CDR2 SVGAGI (reference sequence). The V segment lost 5 bases and the J segment 3 bases; nucleotides outside the gene matches: 7. This CDR3 spans 14 amino acids. The CDR3 sequence: CASSGLAEFYEQYF. CDR3 nucleotide sequence: TGTGCCAGCAGTGGGCTAGCGGAATTCTACGAGCAGTACTTC.

In this sample, this clone turned up once. CDR3 sequence reads: CASSQGDGAYEQYF. The CDR3 DNA sequence: TGTGCCAGCAGCCAAGGGGACGGGGCCTACGAGCAGTACTTC. This rearrangement joins TRBV3-1 (or the pseudogene TRBV3-2) to TRBJ2-7; D may match TRBD1 or TRBD2 (5 bases each). Per the germline V gene, CDR1 is LGHDT and CDR2 is YNNKEL (reference sequence). This CDR3 region has 14 residues. Trimming shortened V by 1 base and J by 2 bases, and 9 bases separated the two germline ends.

The chain recombines TRBV4-3 with TRBJ1-1; no clear D. The CDR3 runs 17 residues. Looked up from germline, CDR1 is LGHNA and CDR2 is YSLEER. V dropped 0 bases and J dropped 0 bases, with 14 bases sitting between them. The CDR3 nucleotides read TGCGCCAGCAGCCAAGATAGGGCAGGACTGATGAACACTGAAGCTTTCTTT. Its protein is CASSQDRAGLMNTEAFF.

The chain is built from TRBV29-1 and TRBJ2-3; TRBD1 is a possible D gene (6 bases). The germline V gene has CDR1 SQVTM and CDR2 ANQGSEA. Trimming pared 1 base from V and 5 bases from J, leaving 10 bases between. The CDR3 extends over 13 amino acids. CDR3 in DNA: TGCAGCGTTGAAGCCCAGGGGCAAGATACGCAGTATTTT. This codes for CSVEAQGQDTQYF.

V and J are TRBV21-1 and TRBJ1-2; the table calls TRBD1, which could not be checked here. TRBV21-1 is assigned pseudogene status. The CDR3 covers 14 residues. This CDR3 reads CASSKCGGFGGYTF. CDR3 coding DNA: TGTGCCAGCAGCAAATGTGGGGGCTTCGGTGGCTACACCTTC.

The rearrangement joins TRBV6-5 to TRBJ2-1; D is undetermined. CDR1 is MNHEY, CDR2 SVGAGI, per germline. The CDR3 extends over 12 amino acids. V lost 11 bases and J 4 bases, leaving 12 bases between the germline ends. The CDR3 DNA sequence: TGTGCCTCGATCGGGCCTTACAATGAGCAGTTCTTC. This sequence encodes CASIGPYNEQFF.

This chain joins TRBV13 and TRBJ1-2; D gene ambiguous. CDR3 size: 14 residues. The V gene's germline CDR1 is PRHDT and CDR2 FYEKMQ (reference sequence). V lost 4 bases and J 6 bases, leaving 15 bases between the germline ends. The CDR3: CASSSADSGDGYTF. For the CDR3, the DNA is TGTGCCAGCAGCTCAGCCGACTCTGGGGATGGCTACACCTTC.

This clone was observed a handful of times. The chain carries TRBV2 and TRBJ1-5; the match to TRBD1 covers 9 bases. The trim removed 3 bases at V and 6 bases at J, leaving 3 bases unmatched. The CDR3 is 14 residues long. The V gene's germline CDR1 is SNHLY and CDR2 FYNNEI. Here the CDR3 DNA reads TGTGCCAGCAGTGAGGACAGGGGTTTTCAGCCCCAGCATTTT. It is translated as CASSEDRGFQPQHF.

This CDR3 reads CASSRTGTSYQETQYF. CDR3 in DNA: TGTGCCAGCAGCCGTACCGGGACCTCGTACCAAGAGACCCAGTACTTC. The chain recombines TRBV5-8 with TRBJ2-5, with D perhaps given as TRBD1 or TRBD2 (5 bases each). The V gene lost 4 bases and the J gene lost 0 bases, with 16 bases spanning the gap. This CDR3 comprises 16 residues. Germline V gene data show CDR1 as SGHTS and CDR2 as YDEGEE.

The V gene is TRBV10-1, the J gene TRBJ2-1; possibly TRBD2 for D (6 bases). Trimming left V 3 bases short and J 4 bases short, with 10 bases between. The CDR3 runs 14 residues. The germline V gene encodes CDR1 WNHNN and CDR2 SYGVQD (reference sequence). CDR3 DNA sequence: TGCGCCAGCAGTGATCCTCGGGGGTACAATGAGCAGTTCTTC. This codes for CASSDPRGYNEQFF.

This clone was detected only a few times. Other nucleotide sequences in the sample specify the same CDR3. The chain is built from TRBV5-6 and TRBJ1-1; no reliable D call. The CDR3 runs to 12 residues. Trimming stripped 2 bases from V and 4 bases from J, with 6 bases between. Germline lookup yields CDR1 SGHDT and CDR2 YYEEEE. This chain's CDR3 is CASSLRGTEAFF. The CDR3 DNA is TGTGCCAGCAGCTTACGGGGCACTGAAGCTTTCTTT.

This chain links TRBV3-1 (or the pseudogene TRBV3-2) with TRBJ2-5; a possible D gene is TRBD2 (6 bases). CDR3 size: 14 residues. Per the germline V gene, CDR1 is LGHDT and CDR2 is YNNKEL (reference sequence). Trimming removed 3 bases at V and 5 bases at J, with 13 bases between. In DNA, the CDR3 is TGTGCCAGCAGCCACGGGACTCTCTCGGAGACCCAGTACTTC. Translated: CASSHGTLSETQYF.

This clone has a single count. The rearrangement links TRBV5-6 to TRBJ2-7, with 7 positions matching TRBD1. CDR1 is SGHDT and CDR2 is YYEEEE in the germline V gene. Germline trimming cut 1 base from V and 3 bases from J; bases unmatched to any gene: 1. The CDR3 contains 13 residues. The CDR3 region is CASSLPGGYEQYF. Written as DNA, the CDR3 is TGTGCCAGCAGCTTGCCAGGGGGCTACGAGCAGTACTTC.

In its sample, this clone was seen once. This chain connects TRBV5-6 to TRBJ2-1, with 12 bases aligning to TRBD2. The CDR3 sequence is 17 residues long. Germline trimming cut 4 bases from V and 5 bases from J; bases unmatched to any gene: 10. Per germline, CDR1 SGHDT and CDR2 YYEEEE. This chain's CDR3 is CASSTTSGRTSDNEQFF. CDR3 DNA sequence: TGTGCCAGCAGCACGACTAGCGGGAGAACCTCGGACAATGAGCAGTTCTTC. Full variable domain (rest looked up from reference TRBV5-6 and TRBJ2-1): DAGVTQSPTHLIKTRGQQVTLRCSPKSGHDTVSWYQQALGQGPQFIFQYYEEEERQRGNFPDRFSGHQFPNYSSELNVNALLLGDSALYLCASSTTSGRTSDNEQFFGPGTRLTVL.